The 17 T cell receptor beta chains presented below share a single source sample, sequenced in a study of T cells in Graves' hyperthyroidism and ophthalmopathy. From RNA transcripts, TCR beta CDR3 regions were amplified. Primed by the HTBI set, a first-round RT-PCR was run on the TCR CDR3. TCRdb re-derived calls from the multiplex PCR reads in MiXCR, one entry per CDR3 protein. This sample yields some 210,000 distinct CDR3 sequences, of which 17% are seen a single time; approximately 50% belongs to the top ten. The material sequenced was blood. The receptors here all came from a man aged 45 to 65 with Graves' hyperthyroidism.

This clonotype was counted at least ten times. The chain recombines TRBV6-1 with TRBJ2-1; the D gene is possibly TRBD1 (7 bases). Germline V gene sequence: CDR1 MNHNS, CDR2 SASEGT. The CDR3 sequence is 16 residues long. The V end was cut by 6 bases, the J end by 5 bases, with 20 bases between. The CDR3 reads CASSLRGALPHNEQFF. The CDR3 coding sequence is TGTGCCAGCAGCCTCAGGGGGGCCCTCCCCCACAATGAGCAGTTCTTC.

V usage is TRBV6-2 or TRBV6-3 and J usage is TRBJ2-3; 9 bases match TRBD2. Trimming took 5 bases from V and 5 from J; bases not matched to a gene: 14. The CDR3 consists of 17 residues. Looked up from germline, CDR1 is MNHEY and CDR2 is SVGEGT. The CDR3 loop reads CASSPRRGGRDLDTQYF. As DNA, the CDR3 is TGTGCCAGCAGTCCCAGGCGTGGCGGGAGGGACCTAGATACGCAGTATTTT.

This clonotype was found once. The J gene is TRBJ2-4, the V gene TRBV5-5; possible D gene TRBD1, 6 bases. The CDR3 has 13 residues. Germline V gene sequence: CDR1 SGHKS, CDR2 YYEKEE (reference sequence). Trimming cost V 8 bases and J 3 bases, with 12 bases left between them. This CDR3 reads CASQGPLKNIQYF. The CDR3 DNA reads TGTGCCAGTCAGGGGCCCCTCAAAAACATTCAGTACTTC.

Ten or more counts support this clonotype. J is TRBJ1-5 and V is TRBV2, with D hard to call. This CDR3 comprises 13 residues. CDR1 is SNHLY and CDR2 is FYNNEI in the germline V gene. V was trimmed by 4 bases and J by 3 bases, leaving 7 bases between them. The CDR3 DNA follows: TGTGCCAGCAGTGTTGGGAACAATCAGCCCCAGCATTTT. This gives the protein CASSVGNNQPQHF.

This clonotype showed up many times. The chain links TRBV6-1 to TRBJ2-7, with 9 bases matching TRBD1. The CDR3 loop spans 14 amino acids. CDR1 and CDR2 (germline): MNHNS, SASEGT. The V segment lost 5 bases and the J segment 4 bases; nucleotides outside the gene matches: 6. This chain's CDR3 is CASSRGTGLYEQYF. For the CDR3, the DNA is TGTGCCAGCAGTCGCGGGACAGGGTTGTACGAGCAGTACTTC.

Comment on this clonotype: A much larger clonotype is one base distant, so this may be a read error. The chain joins TRBV4-2 to TRBJ2-1; a weak D match, TRBD2 (5 bases). Trimming cost V 0 bases and J 4 bases, with 13 bases left between them. Germline loops: CDR1 LGHNA, CDR2 YNFKEQ. This CDR3 is built from 16 residues. CDR3 DNA sequence: TGTGCCAGCAGCCAAGATGGAGTTAGCGCTTACAATGAGCAGTTCTTC. As protein: CASSQDGVSAYNEQFF.

This clonotype showed up many times. The rearrangement links TRBV28 to TRBJ2-2; 8 nucleotides line up with TRBD1. J lost 4 bases, V lost 6 bases, and 10 bases had no gene match. Germline V gene data show CDR1 as MDHEN and CDR2 as SYDVKM. The CDR3 extends over 16 amino acids. The CDR3 loop reads CASSTIGQGVTGELFF. The CDR3, as DNA: TGTGCCAGCAGCACTATTGGACAGGGTGTCACCGGGGAGCTGTTTTTT.

This clonotype was recorded at least ten times. This chain uses TRBV12-3 or TRBV12-4 with TRBJ1-4, with D maybe TRBD1 (6 bases). The CDR3 is 15 amino acids. V was clipped by 4 bases and J by 7 bases, with 16 bases between them. Here the CDR3 DNA reads TGTGCCAGCAGTTCCGCAGGGGATGGAGGTGAAAAACTGTTTTTT. Amino acids: CASSSAGDGGEKLFF.

The chain uses TRBV5-4 and TRBJ2-1; perhaps TRBD1 as D (6 bases). Germline V gives CDR1 SGHNT, CDR2 YYREEE (reference sequence). Trimming pared 5 bases from V and 6 bases from J, leaving 15 bases between. The CDR3 contains 14 residues. This chain's CDR3 is CASRPQDSANEQFF. DNA for the CDR3: TGTGCCAGCAGACCCCAGGACAGTGCCAATGAGCAGTTCTTC. The variable domain in full, completed from reference TRBV5-4 and TRBJ2-1, reads ETGVTQSPTHLIKTRGQQVTLRCSSQSGHNTVSWYQQALGQGPQFIFQYYREEENGRGNFPPRFSGLQFPNYSSELNVNALELDDSALYLCASRPQDSANEQFFGPGTRLTVL.

The CDR3 DNA follows: TGTGCCAGCAGCCTGACTAGCGGGAGTGGCTACGAGCAGTACTTC. As protein: CASSLTSGSGYEQYF. V is TRBV4-2 and J is TRBJ2-7; TRBD2 matches 12 bases. This CDR3 region has 15 residues. Per the germline V gene, CDR1 is LGHNA and CDR2 is YNFKEQ. V trimming: 4 bases; J trimming: 3 bases; junction bases outside the gene matches: 4.

This clonotype was detected only a few times. This rearrangement joins TRBV19 to TRBJ2-7; TRBD2 matches at 7 bases. Germline-derived CDR1 and CDR2 are LNHDA and SQIVND (reference sequence). The CDR3 extends over 14 amino acids. With 5 bases clipped from V and 2 bases from J, the junction kept 6 bases outside the gene matches. CDR3: CASSFRGGTYEQYF. The CDR3, as DNA: TGTGCCAGTAGTTTTCGCGGGGGAACCTACGAGCAGTACTTC.

This clonotype was picked up many times. The chain couples TRBV29-1 to TRBJ2-7; 9 positions agree with TRBD1. The germline gives CDR1 SQVTM, CDR2 ANQGSEA. J lost 5 bases, V lost 0 bases, and 8 bases had no gene match. This CDR3 is 15 amino acids long. The CDR3, as DNA: TGCAGCGTTGAAGATAAAGGGACAGGGTCTGACGAGCAGTACTTC. The encoded protein is CSVEDKGTGSDEQYF.

This clonotype was recorded many times. The CDR3 here is CASSGWSGSTDTQYF. Here the CDR3 DNA reads TGTGCCAGCAGTGGATGGAGCGGAAGCACAGATACGCAGTATTTT. The chain combines TRBV2 with TRBJ2-3; the D gene is possibly TRBD2 (5 bases). CDR1 is SNHLY and CDR2 is FYNNEI in the germline V gene. The CDR3 has 15 residues. Trimming removed 4 bases at V and 0 bases at J, with 11 bases between.

The chain is built from TRBV12-3 or TRBV12-4 and TRBJ1-2; unclear D gene. V was clipped by 6 bases and J by 8 bases, with 10 bases between them. This CDR3 has 11 amino acids. DNA of the CDR3: TGTGCCAGCAGCCGTATGGCCGGCTACACCTTC. Its protein product is CASSRMAGYTF.

This chain uses TRBV20-1 with TRBJ2-7; D is possibly TRBD2 (6 bases). This CDR3 spans 14 amino acids. Trimming shortened V by 6 bases and J by 2 bases, and 17 bases separated the two germline ends. Germline V gives CDR1 DFQATT, CDR2 SNEGSKA (reference sequence). CDR3 sequence (DNA): TGCAGTGCCCCATGGCGGGGCGGAACCTACGAGCAGTACTTC. Protein product: CSAPWRGGTYEQYF.

Many counts were recorded for this clonotype. The chain links TRBV7-8 to TRBJ2-2; TRBD2 matches 10 bases. CDR3 length equals 16 residues. CDR1 SGHVS and CDR2 FQNEAQ come from the germline V gene. J lost 4 bases, V lost 4 bases, and 6 bases had no gene match. CDR3 DNA sequence: TGTGCCAGCAGCTCACTGGGACTAGCGATCACCGGGGAGCTGTTTTTT. Protein: CASSSLGLAITGELFF.

This clonotype occurred many times. The V and J genes are TRBV30 and TRBJ1-6; D is ambiguous. V dropped 1 base and J dropped 12 bases, with 16 bases sitting between them. The germline gives CDR1 GTSNPN, CDR2 SVGIG (reference sequence). The CDR3 contains 14 residues. CDR3 bases: TGTGCCTGGAGTGGAGGACTCTCCGTTAAACCCCTCCACTTT. It codes for CAWSGGLSVKPLHF.